In its sample, the clone carrying this TCR beta chain was seen many times. The sample comes from a study of T cells in Graves' hyperthyroidism and ophthalmopathy. There were TCR beta CDR3 regions amplified from RNA transcripts. When the TCR CDR3 underwent first-round RT-PCR, the HTBI primer set was used. TCRdb ran MiXCR on the multiplex PCR reads and lists one entry per CDR3 protein. The table shows 300,000 to 400,000 distinct CDR3 sequences, with around 20% occurring only once. The CDR3 runs 12 residues. CDR1 SNHLY and CDR2 FYNNEI come from the germline V gene. Trimming removed 4 bases from V and 10 bases from J; junction bases left unmatched: 4.

This receptor was taken from a woman in her 50s with Graves' hyperthyroidism. The V gene is TRBV2, the J gene TRBJ1-1; 9 nucleotides align to TRBD1. Sequenced sample: blood. This CDR3 reads CASSAGQGPAFF. CDR3 sequence (DNA): TGTGCCAGCAGTGCGGGACAGGGCCCAGCTTTCTTT.